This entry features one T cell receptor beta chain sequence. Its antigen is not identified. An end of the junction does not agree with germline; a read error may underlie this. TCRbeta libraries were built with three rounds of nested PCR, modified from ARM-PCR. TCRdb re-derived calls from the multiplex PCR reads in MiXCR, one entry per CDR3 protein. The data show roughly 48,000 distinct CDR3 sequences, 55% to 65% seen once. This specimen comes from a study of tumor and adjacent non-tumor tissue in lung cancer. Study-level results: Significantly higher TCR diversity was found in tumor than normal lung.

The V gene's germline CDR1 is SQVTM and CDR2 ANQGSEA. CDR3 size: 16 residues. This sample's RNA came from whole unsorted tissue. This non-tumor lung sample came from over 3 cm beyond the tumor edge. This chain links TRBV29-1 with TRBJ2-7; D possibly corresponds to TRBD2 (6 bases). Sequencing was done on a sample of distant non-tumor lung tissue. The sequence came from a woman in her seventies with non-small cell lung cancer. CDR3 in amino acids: CSVEGVVGGDSYEQYF. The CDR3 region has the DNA TGCAGCGTTGAAGGAGTAGTGGGAGGCGATTCCTACGAGCAGTACTTT.